This is a list of T cell receptor beta chains from one sample in a study of follicular helper T cells after annual influenza vaccination. Libraries were prepared by immunoSEQ multiplex PCR; TCRdb keeps only in-frame clonotypes and omits some of them. The sample includes approximately 25,000 clones, 80% to 90% of them seen just once. Sequences were derived from CXCR5+ CD38- circulating T follicular helper cells from blood, sampled on the day of influenza vaccination. The receptors shown here come from an adult who received the influenza vaccine. Each CDR3 is given without its conserved first and last residue.

v_call cdr3_aa
TRBV20-1 SAMAHRGAF
TRBV18 ASSSGGGESIQY
TRBV7-3 ASSLTAGGQEQF
TRBV15 ATGSFRETQY
TRBV5-1 ASSLVGERTDTQY
TRBV5-1 ASSHREKRDRVDEQF
TRBV5-4 ASSSSTRRGTGELF
TRBV19 ASSLPERDQPQH
TRBV11-2 ASSERQGIYSNYGYT
TRBV7-2 ASSSLGLAGGSYNEQF
TRBV19 ASRRKGQQGTDTQY
TRBV28 ASSTSRQGAKTEAF
TRBV18 ASSPRTDANTGELF
TRBV27 ASMRASGRELF
TRBV2 ASRGGENQPQH
TRBV7-8 ASSLVLTSRPNEQF
TRBV18 ASSQDRGPFEQY
TRBV2 ASSGSAAGAAF
TRBV15 ATSRGGVARRSPLH
TRBV30 AWSRLSAEAF
TRBV5-4 ASSPWRGIEQF
TRBV27 ASRRTGDSPLH
TRBV2 ASSAPPLAGVSDTQY
TRBV5-6 ASSLELNTGELF
TRBV27 ASSFRALAVNEQF
TRBV28 ASKTSSAGGLDTQY
TRBV7-2 ASSLRTGPGQETQY
TRBV6-5 ASRNFRTDNYGYT
TRBV5-4 ASSTPGTSFSEQY
TRBV6-5 ASRPTGANTEAF
TRBV7-2 ASRKTSGGAGEQF
TRBV6-1 ASSVLPGQGDQGYT
TRBV2 ASSLFQGVNTEAF
TRBV30 AWRGIGGGEKLF
TRBV18 ASSPEGGISYEQY
TRBV7-9 ASSPGAGNEKLF
TRBV19 ASSRGTGRNTGELF
TRBV5-1 ASSLGPTYGYT
TRBV29-1 SVQGLGTEAF
TRBV5-6 ASGGSGANVLT
TRBV6-5 ASKQGISPLH
TRBV6-5 ATLPSGGGNTQY
TRBV5-1 ASSPTIQETQY
TRBV5-1 ASSVDRGRYGYT
TRBV30 AWSVEEGQPQH
TRBV14 ASSPPRDRAKGGGHMNTEAF
TRBV5-6 ASSFSSGGLNTQY
TRBV5-1 ASRTQENTEAF
TRBV11-2 ASREDSPYEQY